This T cell receptor (beta chain) was found in a study of T cell changes during pregnancy in multiple sclerosis (dated by TCRdb to the late 2010s). For the wider study: Changes in the T cell repertoire over the course of pregnancy were examined in this study in women with multiple sclerosis.

From a lookup of the germline V gene, CDR1 and CDR2 are MGHRA and YSYEKL. Counted from cysteine to phenylalanine, this CDR3 has 15 amino acids. Only the CDR3 region is kept as DNA, spanning 45 bases read in frame from base 1. V and J are trimmed by 3 bases and 1 base, and the gene matches miss 5 bases of the junction. Notes on this clone: Its antigen is not yet known. One base away there is no much larger clone; base qualities are not given.

The protocol used for the library was the immunoSEQ multiplex PCR assay. Held by TCRdb, this immuneACCESS table contains in-frame sequences only and omits some clones. Under half of the omission traces to an unresolved V gene where checked; the cause of the rest is unknown. This sample holds some 56,000 clones; roughly nine tenths were observed only once. The top ten clones comprise less than 3.5% of the sample. The chain employs TRBV4-1 and TRBJ1-1, with 7 bases aligning to TRBD1. The material was peripheral blood, obtained in the third trimester of pregnancy. The TCR was taken from a female donor in good health, enrolled as a control in a pregnancy study. The CDR3 here reads CASSQRGLSNTEAFF. The DNA sequence is TGCGCCAGCAGCCAGAGGGGGCTTTCGAACACTGAAGCTTTCTTT.